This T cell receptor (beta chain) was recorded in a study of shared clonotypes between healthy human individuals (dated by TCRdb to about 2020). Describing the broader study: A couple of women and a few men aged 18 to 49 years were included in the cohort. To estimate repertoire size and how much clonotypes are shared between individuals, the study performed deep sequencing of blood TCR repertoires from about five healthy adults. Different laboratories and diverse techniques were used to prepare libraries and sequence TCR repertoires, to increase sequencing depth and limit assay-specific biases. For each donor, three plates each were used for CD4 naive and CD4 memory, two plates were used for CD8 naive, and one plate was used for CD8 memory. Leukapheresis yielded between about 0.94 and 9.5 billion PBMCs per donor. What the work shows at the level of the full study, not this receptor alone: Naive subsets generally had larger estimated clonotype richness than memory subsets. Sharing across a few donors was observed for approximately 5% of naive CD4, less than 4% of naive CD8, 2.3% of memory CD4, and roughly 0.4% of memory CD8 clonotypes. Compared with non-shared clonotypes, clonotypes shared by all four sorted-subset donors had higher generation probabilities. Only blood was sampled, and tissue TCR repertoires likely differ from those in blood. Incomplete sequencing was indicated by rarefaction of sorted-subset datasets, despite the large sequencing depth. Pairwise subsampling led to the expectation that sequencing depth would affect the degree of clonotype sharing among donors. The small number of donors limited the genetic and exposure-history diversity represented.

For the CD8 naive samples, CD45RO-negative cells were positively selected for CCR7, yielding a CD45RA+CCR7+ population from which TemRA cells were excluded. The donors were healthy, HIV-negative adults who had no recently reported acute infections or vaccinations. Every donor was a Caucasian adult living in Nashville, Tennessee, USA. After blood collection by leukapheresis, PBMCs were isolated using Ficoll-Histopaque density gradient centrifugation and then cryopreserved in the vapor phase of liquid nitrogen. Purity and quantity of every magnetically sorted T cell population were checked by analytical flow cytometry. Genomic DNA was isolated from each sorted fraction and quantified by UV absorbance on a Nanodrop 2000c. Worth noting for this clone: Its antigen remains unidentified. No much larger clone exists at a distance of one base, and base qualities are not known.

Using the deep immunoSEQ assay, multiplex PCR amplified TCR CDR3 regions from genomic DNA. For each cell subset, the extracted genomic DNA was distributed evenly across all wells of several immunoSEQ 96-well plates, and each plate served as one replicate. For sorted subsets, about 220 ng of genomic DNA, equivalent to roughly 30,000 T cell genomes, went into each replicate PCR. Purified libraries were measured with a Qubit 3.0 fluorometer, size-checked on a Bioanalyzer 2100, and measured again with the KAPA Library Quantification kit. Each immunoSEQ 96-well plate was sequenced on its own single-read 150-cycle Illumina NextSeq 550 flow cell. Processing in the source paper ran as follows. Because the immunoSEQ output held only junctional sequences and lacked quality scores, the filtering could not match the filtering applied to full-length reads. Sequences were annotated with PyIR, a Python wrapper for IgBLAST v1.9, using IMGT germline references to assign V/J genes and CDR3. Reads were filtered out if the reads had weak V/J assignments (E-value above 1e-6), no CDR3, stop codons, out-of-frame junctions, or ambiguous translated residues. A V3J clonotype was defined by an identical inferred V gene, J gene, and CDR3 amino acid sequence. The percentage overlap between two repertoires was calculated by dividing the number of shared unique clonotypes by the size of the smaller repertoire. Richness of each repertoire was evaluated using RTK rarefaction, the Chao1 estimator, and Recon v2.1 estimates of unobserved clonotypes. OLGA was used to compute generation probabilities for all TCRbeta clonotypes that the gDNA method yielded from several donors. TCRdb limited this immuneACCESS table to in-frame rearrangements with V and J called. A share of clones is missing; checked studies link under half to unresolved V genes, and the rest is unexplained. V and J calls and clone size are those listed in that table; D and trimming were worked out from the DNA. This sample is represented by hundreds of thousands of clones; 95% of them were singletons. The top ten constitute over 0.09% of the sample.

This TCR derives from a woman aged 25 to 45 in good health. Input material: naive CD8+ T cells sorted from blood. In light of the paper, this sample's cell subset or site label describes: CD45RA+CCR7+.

The nucleotide sequence reads as follows: TGTGCCAGCAGTCAGGGACAGTACAATGAGCAGTTCTTC. This translates into CASSQGQYNEQFF. The sequence joins TRBV27 to TRBJ2-1; 7 bases in the middle match TRBD1. CDR1 and CDR2, per the germline V gene (reference sequence), are MNHEY and SMNVEV. Trimming takes 5 bases off V and 4 bases off J; junction bases not matched to a gene: 2. Inclusive of the bounding cysteine and phenylalanine, the CDR3 is 13 residues long. Only the CDR3 DNA stays, 39 bases, in frame from base 1.